This T cell receptor (beta chain) is from a study of beta chain features in type 1 diabetes (dated by TCRdb to the late 2010s). Regarding the complete study: Mean age, gender distribution, total cell number and subset yield did not differ between patients and healthy donors. The study compared the TCRB repertoires of sorted circulating CD4+ T cell subsets in recently diagnosed type 1 diabetes patients with those in matched healthy donors. A total of 90 million to 120 million sorted cells were examined across all samples, and a strong correlation was observed between cell number per subset and RNA yield. Whereas all 30 or so donors provided naive and central memory subsets, regulatory and stem cell-like memory subsets were isolated from just 8 patients and roughly eight healthy donors. Broader findings and caveats from the paper: Patients with type 1 diabetes made fewer insertions and deleted more nucleotides at VDJ recombination sites, implying thymic rearrangement abnormalities. Type 1 diabetes patients showed a moderate but significant shortening of TCRB CDR3 length in all four CD4+ subsets. HLA sub-analyses involved small numbers of individuals, so any influence of HLA type on TCRB rearrangement remained unresolved. Because cDNA was sequenced instead of genomic DNA, activated cells with high expression could be over-represented, although the groups did not differ in activation or CD3 levels. Shorter templates might have been favored by PCR, but patient and control samples were amplified and corrected together, so both groups would have been affected equally by any skew. The naive, central memory and regulatory TCRB repertoires appeared to resemble one another more closely among patients than among healthy donors.

A word on this clone: No cognate antigen has been identified for it. There are no base qualities to consult, and no much larger clone falls within one base.

All of the isolated RNA was reverse transcribed with the High Capacity cDNA Reverse Transcription Kit, so expressed TCRB transcripts were sequenced. Naive, central memory and regulatory T cell samples underwent deep immunoSEQ sequencing, averaging around 3.7 million total reads per sample. After sorted cells were lysed in RLT buffer, RNA was extracted with DNase-treated RNeasy Micro or Mini kits, with the choice depending on cell number. To prevent cross-contamination, each cell subset was processed individually, whereas patient and healthy donor samples were processed jointly. TCRB sequences were amplified from cDNA with the immunoSEQ multiplex PCR, producing 87-bp fragments spanning the CDR3 region. Sequencing of the amplicons was performed on the Illumina HiSeq platform. As for the authors' bioinformatics: PCR bias was computationally corrected using synthetic template baselines, reads within Hamming distance 2 were collapsed, and singletons that could not be merged were discarded. Reads were aligned against IMGT so that V, D and J genes, CDR3 length and insertions or deletions at six rearrangement sites could be assigned. Within each subset, clonotype counts were normalized to the number of sorted cells before true diversity and Gini coefficients were calculated with the tcR R package. Repertoire sharing was quantified using the overlap coefficient calculated on TCRB nucleotide sequences. TCRdb's version of the immuneACCESS table is confined to in-frame rearrangements and falls short of the full clone set. An unresolved V gene accounts for under half of the shortfall where checked; the remainder is of unknown origin. V, J and clone size reflect that table, while D and trimming were determined from the DNA. Within this sample are about 390,000 clones, with around 10% of them counted one time only. The ten largest clones capture less than 0.65% of the sample.

A single peripheral blood draw of around 100 mL on average was collected from each donor into heparinised tubes. Using a panel that included CD45RO, CCR7, CD25, CD127, CD95 and CD27, naive, central memory, regulatory and stem cell-like memory CD4+ T cells were sorted on a BD FACSAria II. All sorted populations exceeded 95% purity. PBMCs were isolated immediately by Lymphoprep density gradient centrifugation and stained directly without culture. To minimize batch effects, samples were stained and sorted in pairs, one healthy donor with one patient per experiment. V is pruned by 3 bases and J by 9 bases, leaving 10 bases of the junction without a gene match. Via the germline V gene, CDR1 is KGHSH and CDR2 LQKENI. The CDR3 goes from the cysteine to the phenylalanine over 14 residues. Of all the DNA, just the CDR3 is kept, 42 bases in frame from base 1.

The V and J genes are TRBV18 and TRBJ2-5, and 7 bases in between align with TRBD2. The clonotype originates from a young man with type 1 diabetes. The sequencing sample was made of central memory CD4+ T cells from blood. The CDR3 loop reads CASSPTTSKPSQYF. The DNA sequence follows: TGTGCCAGCTCACCGACGACTAGCAAGCCGTCCCAGTACTTC.